The T cell receptor beta chain described here comes from a study of T and B cells in COVID-19 patients. General study results and limits: Patients with COVID-19 reportedly showed strongly skewed T cell receptor beta variable and joining gene usage. Highly clonal in active COVID-19, TRB repertoires exceeded healthy-donor diversity and richness at recovery.

TRB rearrangements were amplified by multiplex PCR with BIOMED2 TRB-A/B primers. TCRdb recomputed calls from the multiplex PCR reads with MiXCR, one row per CDR3 protein. This table has 10,000 or so distinct CDR3 sequences, 30% appearing once. V was shortened by 2 bases and J by 2 bases, with 10 bases between the two germline ends. CDR1 is SGHRS, CDR2 YFSETQ, per germline. The CDR3 sequence is 15 residues long. TRB was amplified from around 250-500 ng of blood genomic DNA. This clonotype was counted a few times. What it recognizes is unknown. The sequenced sample consisted of blood. This TCR was sampled from a human donor with active COVID-19. J is TRBJ2-2 and V is TRBV5-1, with D tentatively TRBD1 or TRBD2 (5 bases each). CDR3 nucleotide sequence: TGCGCCAGCAGCTTCTACGGGGCTAACACCGGGGAGCTGTTTTTT. Its protein product is CASSFYGANTGELFF.